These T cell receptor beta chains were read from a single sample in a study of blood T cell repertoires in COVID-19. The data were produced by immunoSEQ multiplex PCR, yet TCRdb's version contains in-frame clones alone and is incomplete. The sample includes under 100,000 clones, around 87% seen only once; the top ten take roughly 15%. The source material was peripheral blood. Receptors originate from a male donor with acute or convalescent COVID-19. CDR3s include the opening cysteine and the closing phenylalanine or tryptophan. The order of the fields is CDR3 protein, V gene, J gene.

CDR3aa: CAWSGAGGHYNSPLHF; v_gene: TRBV30; j_gene: TRBJ1-6
CDR3aa: CASSEVRGGRNEQFF; v_gene: TRBV6-1; j_gene: TRBJ2-1
CDR3aa: CASSLRGDAEAFF; v_gene: TRBV11-3; j_gene: TRBJ1-1
CDR3aa: CASSFRVVNTEAFF; v_gene: TRBV6-5; j_gene: TRBJ1-1
CDR3aa: CASSIHQGQGFSYEQYF; v_gene: TRBV2; j_gene: TRBJ2-7
CDR3aa: CASRLGTGGIDTQYF; v_gene: TRBV19; j_gene: TRBJ2-3
CDR3aa: CSVVGTGGVNYGYTF; v_gene: TRBV29-1; j_gene: TRBJ1-2
CDR3aa: CASSYGAGKETQYF; v_gene: TRBV6-8; j_gene: TRBJ2-5
CDR3aa: CASSDPQGERYEQYF; v_gene: TRBV6-1; j_gene: TRBJ2-7
CDR3aa: CACPRPGQGGNTF; v_gene: TRBV30; j_gene: TRBJ1-2
CDR3aa: CASRSGTGGVPLHF; v_gene: TRBV6-5; j_gene: TRBJ1-6
CDR3aa: CASRTEENTEAFF; v_gene: TRBV6-5; j_gene: TRBJ1-1
CDR3aa: CASSIFNSQGDSPLHF; v_gene: TRBV19; j_gene: TRBJ1-6
CDR3aa: CASSPPDGVDEKLFF; v_gene: TRBV6-2/TRBV6-3; j_gene: TRBJ1-4
CDR3aa: CASSPPLQGSDEQFF; v_gene: TRBV18; j_gene: TRBJ2-1
CDR3aa: CASSPLSGMNTGELFF; v_gene: TRBV5-1; j_gene: TRBJ2-2
CDR3aa: CACHPTGYYEQYF; v_gene: TRBV2; j_gene: TRBJ2-7
CDR3aa: CASSLGLAEETQYF; v_gene: TRBV3-1/TRBV3-2; j_gene: TRBJ2-5
CDR3aa: CASSADSGEQYF; v_gene: TRBV2; j_gene: TRBJ2-7
CDR3aa: CACRGGESSYNSPLHF; v_gene: TRBV30; j_gene: TRBJ1-6
CDR3aa: CASSYALAGSNEQFF; v_gene: TRBV6-2/TRBV6-3; j_gene: TRBJ2-1
CDR3aa: CASSQNRVGALNSPLHF; v_gene: TRBV7-8; j_gene: TRBJ1-6
CDR3aa: CASSQALYQPQHF; v_gene: TRBV4-1; j_gene: TRBJ1-5
CDR3aa: CASSLNGNADTQYF; v_gene: TRBV7-8; j_gene: TRBJ2-3
CDR3aa: CASSQIHRETQYF; v_gene: TRBV3-1/TRBV3-2; j_gene: TRBJ2-5
CDR3aa: CASSVVTVNEKLFF; v_gene: TRBV2; j_gene: TRBJ1-4
CDR3aa: CSAGTGVFHNEQFF; v_gene: TRBV29-1; j_gene: TRBJ2-1
CDR3aa: CASSQVRGHQPQHF; v_gene: TRBV3-1/TRBV3-2; j_gene: TRBJ1-5
CDR3aa: CASSLSPAGNTGELFF; v_gene: TRBV7-2; j_gene: TRBJ2-2
CDR3aa: CASSSGGQRYF; v_gene: TRBV11-2; j_gene: TRBJ2-5
CDR3aa: CATSRPGTSLPETQYF; v_gene: TRBV15; j_gene: TRBJ2-5
CDR3aa: CSAGTGYEQYF; v_gene: TRBV20-1; j_gene: TRBJ2-7
CDR3aa: CSVELASGVLEEQFF; v_gene: TRBV29-1; j_gene: TRBJ2-1
CDR3aa: CASSSRLAGGPDTQYF; v_gene: TRBV5-4; j_gene: TRBJ2-3
CDR3aa: CASSTTVFNEQFF; v_gene: TRBV9; j_gene: TRBJ2-1
CDR3aa: CASSVQGISNYGYTF; v_gene: TRBV2; j_gene: TRBJ1-2
CDR3aa: CATGRGDTYNEQFF; v_gene: TRBV5-1; j_gene: TRBJ2-1
CDR3aa: CASSTRTSGGETQYF; v_gene: TRBV11-2; j_gene: TRBJ2-5
CDR3aa: CASSPPVAEQYF; v_gene: TRBV11-2; j_gene: TRBJ2-7
CDR3aa: CASSLSVARGDEQFF; v_gene: TRBV5-8; j_gene: TRBJ2-1